This TCR beta chain was captured in a study of blood T cell repertoires in COVID-19. Looking at the study overall: Samples came from the United States, Italy and Spain, spanning acute and convalescent COVID-19. Sample material is recorded as cDNA or gDNA derived from T cells, B-cell-depleted T cells, or PBMCs.

V was cut by 3 bases and J by 1 base, with 21 bases left in between. Per the germline V gene, CDR1 is MNHNS and CDR2 is SASEGT. The CDR3 consists of 18 residues. Measured with immunoSEQ multiplex PCR; TCRdb has only the in-frame clones, and not every one. The data show 7,000 to 8,500 clones, with 80% to 90% seen just once and 6.9% held by the top ten. The sequence derives from a woman in her 50s with active or convalescent COVID-19. The chain uses TRBV6-1 and TRBJ1-2, with D possibly matching TRBD1 (5 bases). The source material was peripheral blood. The CDR3 DNA reads TGTGCCAGCAGTGATACCCAGGGCAGGAGCTCTATTAACTATGGCTACACCTTC. Protein sequence: CASSDTQGRSSINYGYTF.